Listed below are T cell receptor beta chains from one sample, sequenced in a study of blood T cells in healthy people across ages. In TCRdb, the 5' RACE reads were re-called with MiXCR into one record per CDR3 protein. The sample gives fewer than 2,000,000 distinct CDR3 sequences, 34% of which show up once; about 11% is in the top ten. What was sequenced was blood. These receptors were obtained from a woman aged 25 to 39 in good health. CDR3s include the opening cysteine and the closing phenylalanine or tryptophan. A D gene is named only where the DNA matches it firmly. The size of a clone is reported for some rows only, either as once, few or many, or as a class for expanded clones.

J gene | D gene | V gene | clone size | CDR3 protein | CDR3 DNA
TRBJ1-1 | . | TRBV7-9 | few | CASSLDMGTEAFF | TGTGCCAGCAGCTTAGACATGGGAACTGAAGCTTTCTTT
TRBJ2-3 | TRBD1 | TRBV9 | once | CASSLNTGQGLTDTQYF | TGTGCCAGCAGCTTAAACACGGGACAGGGGTTGACAGATACGCAGTATTTT
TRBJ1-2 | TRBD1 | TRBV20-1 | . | CSARRTGGNGYTF | TGCAGTGCTAGACGGACAGGGGGGAATGGCTACACCTTC
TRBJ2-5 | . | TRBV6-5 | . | CASRIGDPWAETQYF | TGTGCCAGCAGGATCGGAGACCCTTGGGCGGAGACCCAGTACTTC
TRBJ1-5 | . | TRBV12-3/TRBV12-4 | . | CASSVRGGRQPQHF | TGTGCCAGCAGTGTCCGCGGGGGCAGGCAGCCCCAGCATTTT
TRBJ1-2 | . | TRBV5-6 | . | CASSPDKFVGYTF | TGTGCCAGCAGCCCAGACAAGTTTGTCGGCTACACCTTC
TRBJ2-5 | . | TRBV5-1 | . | CASRRGAHGQETQYF | TGCGCCAGCAGAAGAGGGGCTCACGGCCAAGAGACCCAGTACTTC
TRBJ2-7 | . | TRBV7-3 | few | CASSLGGGAGHEQYF | TGTGCCAGCAGCCTAGGGGGGGGAGCAGGCCACGAGCAGTACTTC
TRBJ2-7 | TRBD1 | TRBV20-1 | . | CSASDRVEAQYF | TGCAGTGCGAGCGACAGGGTGGAGGCCCAGTACTTC
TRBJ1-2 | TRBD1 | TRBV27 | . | CASSPMRQGSYTF | TGTGCCAGCAGCCCCATGAGACAGGGGAGCTACACCTTC
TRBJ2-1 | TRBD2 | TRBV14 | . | CASSGSSGTYNEQFF | TGTGCCAGCAGCGGTTCTAGCGGCACCTACAATGAGCAGTTCTTC
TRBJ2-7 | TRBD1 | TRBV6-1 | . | CASSVSGTGGYEQYF | TGTGCCAGCAGTGTAAGTGGGACAGGGGGTTACGAGCAGTACTTC
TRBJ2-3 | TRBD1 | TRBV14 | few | CASSQGRRGSRTDTQYF | TGTGCCAGCAGCCAAGGCCGCAGGGGGTCGCGCACAGATACGCAGTATTTT
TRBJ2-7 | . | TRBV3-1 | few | CASSTTPPYEQYF | TGTGCCAGCAGCACTACCCCTCCCTACGAGCAGTACTTC
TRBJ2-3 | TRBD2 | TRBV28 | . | CASSLYPIAGEGTDTQYF | TGTGCCAGCAGTTTATACCCTATAGCGGGGGAGGGCACAGATACGCAGTATTTT
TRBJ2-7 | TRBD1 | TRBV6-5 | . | CASRDRGVDYEQYF | TGTGCCAGCAGGGACAGGGGGGTTGACTACGAGCAGTACTTC
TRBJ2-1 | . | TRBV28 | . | CASITMGRSSYNEQFF | TGTGCCAGCATTACTATGGGGAGAAGCTCCTACAATGAGCAGTTCTTC
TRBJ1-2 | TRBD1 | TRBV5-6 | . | CASSSGTVGYTF | TGTGCCAGCAGCTCCGGGACAGTTGGCTACACCTTC
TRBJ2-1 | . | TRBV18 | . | CASPPTKLGEQFF | TGTGCCAGCCCACCAACGAAGCTCGGTGAGCAGTTCTTC
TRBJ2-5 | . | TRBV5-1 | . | CASSLSGASGQETQYF | TGCGCCAGCAGCTTGTCCGGCGCTTCAGGGCAGGAGACCCAGTACTTC
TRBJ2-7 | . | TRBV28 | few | CASSSSWTSTYEQYF | TGTGCCAGCAGTTCCTCTTGGACATCCACCTACGAGCAGTACTTC
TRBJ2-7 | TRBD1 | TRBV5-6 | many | CASTLTGINYEQYF | TGTGCCAGCACCTTGACAGGGATAAACTACGAGCAGTACTTC
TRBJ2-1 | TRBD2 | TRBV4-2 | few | CASSQDLAGGRNEQFF | TGTGCCAGCAGCCAAGACCTAGCGGGGGGGCGCAATGAGCAGTTCTTC
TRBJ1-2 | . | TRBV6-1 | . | CASSGPVYGYTF | TGTGCCAGCAGTGGCCCCGTCTATGGCTACACCTTC
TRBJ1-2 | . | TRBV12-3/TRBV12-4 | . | CASTSNEDGYTF | TGTGCCAGCACCTCCAACGAGGATGGCTACACCTTC
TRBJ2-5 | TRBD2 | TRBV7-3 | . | CASSLNHLAGGPETQYF | TGTGCCAGCAGCTTAAATCACCTAGCGGGGGGGCCCGAGACCCAGTACTTC
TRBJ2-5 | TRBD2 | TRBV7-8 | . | CASSLVLAGAQETQYF | TGTGCCAGCAGCTTAGTTCTAGCGGGGGCCCAAGAGACCCAGTACTTC
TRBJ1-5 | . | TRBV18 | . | CASSPLQVSGNQPQHF | TGTGCCAGCTCACCATTGCAGGTTTCGGGCAATCAGCCCCAGCATTTT
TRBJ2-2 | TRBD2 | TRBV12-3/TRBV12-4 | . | CASRWGLAGLNTGELFF | TGTGCCAGCAGATGGGGACTAGCGGGGCTTAACACCGGGGAGCTGTTTTTT
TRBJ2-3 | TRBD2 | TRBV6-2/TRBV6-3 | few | CASGLADTSTDTQYF | TGTGCCAGCGGACTAGCGGATACTAGCACAGATACGCAGTATTTT
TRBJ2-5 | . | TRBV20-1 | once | CSANLQGSQEAQYF | TGCAGTGCTAACTTACAGGGTTCGCAAGAGGCCCAGTACTTC
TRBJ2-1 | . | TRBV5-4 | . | CASSTDYANEQFF | TGTGCCAGCAGCACTGACTACGCCAATGAGCAGTTCTTC
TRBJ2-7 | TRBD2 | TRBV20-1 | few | CSAPRGGLKNRYEQYF | TGCAGTGCCCCCCGGGGGGGGTTGAAAAATCGGTACGAGCAGTACTTC
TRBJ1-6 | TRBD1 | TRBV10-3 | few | CAISEGGNSPLHF | TGTGCCATCAGTGAAGGGGGCAATTCACCCCTCCACTTT
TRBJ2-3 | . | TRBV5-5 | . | CASSLNSRATDTQYF | TGTGCCAGCAGCCTCAACTCAAGGGCCACAGATACGCAGTATTTT
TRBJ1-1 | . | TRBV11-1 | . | CASSSPWAGEAFF | TGTGCCAGCAGCTCCCCCTGGGCAGGTGAAGCTTTCTTT
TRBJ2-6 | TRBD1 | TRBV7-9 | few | CASPGTGRRGANVLTF | TGTGCGAGCCCCGGGACAGGGAGGAGAGGGGCCAACGTCCTGACTTTC
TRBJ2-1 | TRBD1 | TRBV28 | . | CVSSSGQGAVFNEQFF | TGTGTCAGCAGTTCGGGACAGGGGGCGGTCTTCAATGAGCAGTTCTTC
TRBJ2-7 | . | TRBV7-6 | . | CASSLASNHEQYF | TGTGCCAGCAGCTTAGCAAGTAACCACGAGCAGTACTTC
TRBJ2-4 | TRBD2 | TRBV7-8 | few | CASSLVPGTSGQNIQYF | TGTGCCAGCAGCTTGGTTCCCGGGACTAGCGGACAAAACATTCAGTACTTC
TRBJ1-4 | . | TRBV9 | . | CASSVDSSTNEELFF | TGTGCCAGCAGCGTCGACAGCTCGACTAATGAAGAACTGTTTTTT
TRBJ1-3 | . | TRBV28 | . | CASSRAFSGNTIYF | TGTGCCAGCAGTAGGGCGTTCTCTGGAAACACCATATATTTT